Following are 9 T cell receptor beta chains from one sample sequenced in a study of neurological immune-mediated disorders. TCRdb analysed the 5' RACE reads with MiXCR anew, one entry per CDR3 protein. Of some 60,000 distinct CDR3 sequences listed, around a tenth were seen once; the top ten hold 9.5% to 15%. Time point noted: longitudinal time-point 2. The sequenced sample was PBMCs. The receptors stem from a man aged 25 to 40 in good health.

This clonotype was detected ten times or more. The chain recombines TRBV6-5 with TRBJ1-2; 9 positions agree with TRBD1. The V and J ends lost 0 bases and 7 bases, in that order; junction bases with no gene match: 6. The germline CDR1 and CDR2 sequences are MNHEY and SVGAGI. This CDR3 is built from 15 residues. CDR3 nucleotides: TGTGCCAGCAGTTACTCCTCGACAGGGGGAGGTGGCTACACCTTC. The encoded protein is CASSYSSTGGGGYTF.

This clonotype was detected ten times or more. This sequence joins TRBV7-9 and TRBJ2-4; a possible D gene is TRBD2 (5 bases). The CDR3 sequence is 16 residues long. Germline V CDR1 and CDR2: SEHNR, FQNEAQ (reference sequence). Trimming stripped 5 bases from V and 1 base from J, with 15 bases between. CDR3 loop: CASSPGPGVAKNIQYF. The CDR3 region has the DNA TGTGCCAGCAGCCCTGGACCCGGGGTGGCCAAAAACATTCAGTACTTC. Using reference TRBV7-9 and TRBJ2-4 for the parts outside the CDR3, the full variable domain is DTGVSQNPRHKITKRGQNVTFRCDPISEHNRLYWYRQTLGQGPEFLTYFQNEAQLEKSRLLSDRFSAERPKGSFSTLEIQRTEQGDSAMYLCASSPGPGVAKNIQYFGAGTRLSVL.

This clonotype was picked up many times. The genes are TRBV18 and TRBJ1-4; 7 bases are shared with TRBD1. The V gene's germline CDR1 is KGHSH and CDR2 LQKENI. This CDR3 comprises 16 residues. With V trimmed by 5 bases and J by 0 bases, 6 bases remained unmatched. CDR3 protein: CASSAGQSATNEKLFF. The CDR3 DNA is TGTGCCAGCTCAGCGGGACAGAGCGCAACTAATGAAAAACTGTTTTTT.

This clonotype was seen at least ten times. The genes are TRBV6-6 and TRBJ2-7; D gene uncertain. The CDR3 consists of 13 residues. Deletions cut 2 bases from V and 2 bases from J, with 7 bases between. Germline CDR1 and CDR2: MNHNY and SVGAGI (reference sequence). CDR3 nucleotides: TGTGCCAGCAGTTACCCAGCTACCTACGAGCAGTACTTC. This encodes CASSYPATYEQYF.

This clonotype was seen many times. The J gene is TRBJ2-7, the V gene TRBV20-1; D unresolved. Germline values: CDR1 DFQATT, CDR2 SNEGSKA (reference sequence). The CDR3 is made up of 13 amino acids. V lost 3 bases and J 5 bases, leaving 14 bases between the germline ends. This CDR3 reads CSASLPPSHEQYF. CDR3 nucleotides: TGCAGTGCTAGCCTCCCCCCCAGTCACGAGCAGTACTTC.

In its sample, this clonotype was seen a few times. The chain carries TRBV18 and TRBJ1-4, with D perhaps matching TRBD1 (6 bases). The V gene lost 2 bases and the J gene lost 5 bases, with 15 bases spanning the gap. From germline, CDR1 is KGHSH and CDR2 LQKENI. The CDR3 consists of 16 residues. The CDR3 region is CASSPSGGARNEKLFF. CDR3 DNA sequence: TGTGCCAGCTCACCATCGGGGGGCGCCAGAAATGAAAAACTGTTTTTT.

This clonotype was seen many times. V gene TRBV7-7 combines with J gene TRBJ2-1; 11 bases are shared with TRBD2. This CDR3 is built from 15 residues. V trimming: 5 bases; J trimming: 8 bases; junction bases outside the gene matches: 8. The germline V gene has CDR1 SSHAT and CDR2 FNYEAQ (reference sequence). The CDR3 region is CASSVTSGSGYEQFF. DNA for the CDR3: TGTGCCAGCAGCGTAACTAGCGGGAGCGGATATGAGCAGTTCTTC.

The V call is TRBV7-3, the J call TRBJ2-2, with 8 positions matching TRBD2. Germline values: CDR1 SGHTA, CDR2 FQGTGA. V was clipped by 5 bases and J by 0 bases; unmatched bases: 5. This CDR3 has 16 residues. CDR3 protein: CASSLRLASNTGELFF. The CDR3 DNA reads TGTGCCAGCAGCCTCCGACTAGCGTCGAACACCGGGGAGCTGTTTTTT. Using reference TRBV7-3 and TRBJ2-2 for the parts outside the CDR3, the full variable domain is GAGVSQTPSNKVTEKGKYVELRCDPISGHTALYWYRQSLGQGPEFLIYFQGTGAADDSGLPNDRFFAVRPEGSVSTLKIQRTERGDSAVYLCASSLRLASNTGELFFGEGSRLTVL.

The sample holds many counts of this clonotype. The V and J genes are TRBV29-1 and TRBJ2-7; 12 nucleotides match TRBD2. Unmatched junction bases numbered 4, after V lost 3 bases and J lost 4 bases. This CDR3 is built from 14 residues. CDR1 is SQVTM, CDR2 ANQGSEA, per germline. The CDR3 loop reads CSVDVGTSGYEQYF. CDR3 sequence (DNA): TGCAGCGTTGACGTCGGGACTAGCGGGTACGAGCAGTACTTC.